The rows below give T cell receptor beta chains drawn from one sample of a study of tumor-infiltrating lymphocytes in primary liver carcinoma. TCRdb recomputed calls from the multiplex PCR reads with MiXCR, one row per CDR3 protein. The data hold fewer than 350,000 distinct CDR3 sequences, with less than 65% observed a single time. The sequenced material came from peripheral blood. These receptors originate from a man between 35 and 55 years old with primary liver carcinoma and hepatitis B virus infection. Both conserved end residues are part of each CDR3.

v_gene	CDR3aa
TRBV2	CASSVGTLQETQCF
TRBV6-1	CASSEDPTGRNQPQQF
TRBV5-1	CASSLAAENYGYTF
TRBV5-6	CASSQVATNEKLFF
TRBV6-5	CASSYGRVGYNEQFF
TRBV28	CASSPNHSGRGRETQYF
TRBV6-2/TRBV6-3	CASSDIATFVFNEQFF
TRBV11-2	CASSLVVSGWPYEQYF
TRBV14	CAISQDGTGPLAKNIQYF
TRBV7-9	CASGSRGTGASVLTF
TRBV14	CASSQGNEKYF
TRBV28	CASRGQGYEQYF
TRBV6-1	CASSDSYNNGYTF
TRBV11-2	CTSSLGLAEDTQYF
TRBV11-2	CASSATHSYEHYF
TRBV6-5	CASTSKEGYGYTF
TRBV6-5	CDSSYGLTGGEQFF
TRBV12-3/TRBV12-4	CASRTNGGCNEQFF
TRBV29-1	CSAPLGQSSYNSPLHF
TRBV11-1	CASSCGLARVNEQFF
TRBV6-5	CASSSRTGGGYEQYF
TRBV11-2	CASSLEAVDTQYF
TRBV7-9	CASSLGCVGGTEAFF
TRBV6-5	CASSTQGLAFRYF
TRBV28	CASSLTGTKLETQYF
TRBV10-1	CASTDGLAGGATRELFF
TRBV11-2	CASSLETGAEAFF
TRBV11-2	CASSSLPYNSPLHF
TRBV11-1	CASNLSGTSDNEQFF
TRBV28	CVSSPDRELEQFF
TRBV6-1	CASSTRDASYEQYF
TRBV11-2	CASSRRQGERNNQFF
TRBV11-2	CACSSHTRTSGTTDTQYF
TRBV11-2	CVSSLGQAGGRYEQYF
TRBV11-2	CAGSRGEGNQPQHF
TRBV10-3	CAIREGVYNEQFF
TRBV6-6	CASSYPGVYEAFF
TRBV4-3	CASNQSSTGLGDTGELFF
TRBV6-5	CASSGGLETRYF
TRBV12-3/TRBV12-4	CASSPCAGGNSPLHF
TRBV11-1	CASSYNRGSDNEQLF
TRBV28	CASSLADIPGDYTF
TRBV5-6	CASSMAADPASYGYTF